This T cell receptor beta chain was obtained from a study of glioma-infiltrating T cells. This clonotype appeared a few times. Amplification of TCR alpha and beta CDR3 regions from RNA used iRepertoire nested multiplex PCR. One entry per CDR3 protein results from TCRdb running MiXCR on the multiplex PCR reads. The top ten hold about a fifth of the sample, which has about 140,000 distinct CDR3 sequences, about 39% seen once. Germline-derived CDR1 and CDR2 are KGHSH and LQKENI. The CDR3 runs to 17 residues. Trimming took off 0 bases at V and 0 bases at J, with 12 bases between the two ends. The chain has TRBV18 and TRBJ1-5, with unresolved D. The sequence was obtained from a human donor with low-grade glioma or glioblastoma, undergoing nonglioma brain surgery, or in good health (not recorded which). Material for sequencing was glioma tissue, nonneoplastic brain tissue, or PBMCs (not recorded which). CDR3 region: CASSPPGDKDSNQPQHF. The CDR3 DNA sequence: TGTGCCAGCTCACCACCGGGCGACAAAGATAGCAATCAGCCCCAGCATTTT.